The TCR beta chain under discussion was sequenced for a study of blood T cells in healthy people across ages. A J-beta primer mix and a sample-barcoded 5' primer were used in a second PCR of about 7 to 12 cycles. MiXCR was run by TCRdb on the 5' RACE reads, yielding one entry per CDR3 protein. The data show 650,000 or so distinct CDR3 sequences, with 52% seen just once and less than 15% held by the top ten. Germline CDR1 MNHNS, CDR2 SASEGT. V shed 6 bases, J shed 8 bases, and the junction held 7 bases outside the gene matches. There are 15 residues in the CDR3. This clonotype was found many times. The chain joins TRBV6-1 to TRBJ2-1; 13 bases map to TRBD2. This TCR came from a woman at least 80 years old in good health. The sequenced sample was blood. In DNA form, the CDR3 reads TGTGCCAGCAGAGCCGGACTAGCGGGAGCAGATGAGCAGTTCTTC. This translates into CASRAGLAGADEQFF.